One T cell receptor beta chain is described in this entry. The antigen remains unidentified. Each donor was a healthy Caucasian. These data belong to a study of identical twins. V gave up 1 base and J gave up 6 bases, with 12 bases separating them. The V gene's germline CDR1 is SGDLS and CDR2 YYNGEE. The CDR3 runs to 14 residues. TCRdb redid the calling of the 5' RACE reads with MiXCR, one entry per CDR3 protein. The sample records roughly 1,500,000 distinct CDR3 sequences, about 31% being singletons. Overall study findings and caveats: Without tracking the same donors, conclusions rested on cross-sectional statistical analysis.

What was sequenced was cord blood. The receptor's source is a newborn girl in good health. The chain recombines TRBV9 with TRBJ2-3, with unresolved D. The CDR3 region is CASSVKGSGDTQYF. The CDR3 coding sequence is TGTGCCAGCAGCGTAAAAGGGTCCGGGGATACGCAGTATTTT.